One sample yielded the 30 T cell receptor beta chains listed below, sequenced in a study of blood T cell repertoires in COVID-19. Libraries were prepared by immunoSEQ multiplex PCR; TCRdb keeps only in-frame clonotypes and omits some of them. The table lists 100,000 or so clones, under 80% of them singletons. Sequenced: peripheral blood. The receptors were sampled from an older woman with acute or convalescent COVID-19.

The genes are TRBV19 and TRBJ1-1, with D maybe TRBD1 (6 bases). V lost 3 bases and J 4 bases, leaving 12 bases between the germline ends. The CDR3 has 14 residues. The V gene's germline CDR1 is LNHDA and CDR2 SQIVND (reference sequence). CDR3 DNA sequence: TGTGCCAGTAGTATTTTAGGGGGTAGCACTGAAGCTTTCTTT. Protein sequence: CASSILGGSTEAFF.

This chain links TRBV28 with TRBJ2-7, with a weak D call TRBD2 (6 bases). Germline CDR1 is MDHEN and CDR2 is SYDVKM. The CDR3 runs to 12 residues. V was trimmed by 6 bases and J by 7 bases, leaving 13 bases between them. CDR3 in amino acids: CASSSPGREQYF. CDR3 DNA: TGTGCCAGCAGCTCCCCGGGGAGGGAGCAGTACTTC.

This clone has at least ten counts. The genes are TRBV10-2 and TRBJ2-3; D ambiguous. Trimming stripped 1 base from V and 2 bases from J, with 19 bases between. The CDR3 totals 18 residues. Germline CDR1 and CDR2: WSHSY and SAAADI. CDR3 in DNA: TGCGCCAGCAGTGAGTTTGGAGTTGACGTTAAAGACACAGATACGCAGTATTTT. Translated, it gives CASSEFGVDVKDTDTQYF.

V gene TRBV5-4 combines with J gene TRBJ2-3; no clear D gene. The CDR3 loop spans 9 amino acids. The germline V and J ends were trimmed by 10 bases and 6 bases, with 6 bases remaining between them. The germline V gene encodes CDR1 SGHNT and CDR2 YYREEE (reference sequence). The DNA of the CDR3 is TGTGCCCCGAGGGATACGCAGTATTTT. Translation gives CAPRDTQYF.

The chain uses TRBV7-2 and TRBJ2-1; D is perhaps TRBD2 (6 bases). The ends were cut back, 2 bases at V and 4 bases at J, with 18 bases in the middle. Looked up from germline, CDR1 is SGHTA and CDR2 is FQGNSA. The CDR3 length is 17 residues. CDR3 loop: CASSLRRGTGLYNEQFF. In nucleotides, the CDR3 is TGTGCCAGCAGCTTACGACGGGGGACGGGACTTTACAATGAGCAGTTCTTC.

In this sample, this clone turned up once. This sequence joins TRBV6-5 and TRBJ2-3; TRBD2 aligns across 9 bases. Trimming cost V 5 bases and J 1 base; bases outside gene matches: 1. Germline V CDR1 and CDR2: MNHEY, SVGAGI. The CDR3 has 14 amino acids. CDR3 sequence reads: CASSKRGGTDTQYF. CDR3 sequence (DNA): TGTGCCAGCAGTAAGCGGGGGGGCACAGATACGCAGTATTTT.

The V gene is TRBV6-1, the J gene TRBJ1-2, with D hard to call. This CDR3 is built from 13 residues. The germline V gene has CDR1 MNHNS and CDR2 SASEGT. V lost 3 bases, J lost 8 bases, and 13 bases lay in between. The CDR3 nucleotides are TGTGCCAGCAGTGAGGCTGAGGCTTTAGGCTACACCTTC. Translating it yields CASSEAEALGYTF.

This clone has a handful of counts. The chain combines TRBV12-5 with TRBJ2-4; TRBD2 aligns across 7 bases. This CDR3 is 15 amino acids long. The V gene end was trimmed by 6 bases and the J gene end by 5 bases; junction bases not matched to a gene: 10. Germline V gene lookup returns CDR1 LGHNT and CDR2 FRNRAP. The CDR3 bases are TGTGCTAGTGGCGCCCCTGGACTAGGGGAAAACATTCAGTACTTC. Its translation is CASGAPGLGENIQYF.

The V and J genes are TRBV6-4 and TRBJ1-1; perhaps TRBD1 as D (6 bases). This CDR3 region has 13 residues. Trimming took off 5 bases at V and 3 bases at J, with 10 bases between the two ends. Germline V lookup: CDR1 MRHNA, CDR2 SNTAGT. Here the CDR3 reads CASSNRVDTEAFF. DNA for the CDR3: TGTGCCAGCAGTAACAGGGTGGACACTGAAGCTTTCTTT.

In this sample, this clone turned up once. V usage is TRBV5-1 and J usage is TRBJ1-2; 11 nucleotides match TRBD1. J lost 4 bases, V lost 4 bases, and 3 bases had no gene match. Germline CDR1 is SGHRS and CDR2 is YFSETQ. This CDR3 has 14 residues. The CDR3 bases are TGCGCCAGCAGCATAGGACAGGGGGCCTATGGCTACACCTTC. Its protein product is CASSIGQGAYGYTF.

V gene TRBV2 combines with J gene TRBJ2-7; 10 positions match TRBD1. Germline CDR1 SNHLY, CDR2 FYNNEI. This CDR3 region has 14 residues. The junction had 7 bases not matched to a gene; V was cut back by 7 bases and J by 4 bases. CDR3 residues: CASIDRGLQYEQYF. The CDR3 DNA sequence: TGTGCCAGCATAGACAGGGGGCTGCAATACGAGCAGTACTTC.

The CDR3 spells CSVVMALNTIYF. The CDR3 DNA sequence: TGCAGCGTTGTGATGGCCCTAAACACCATATATTTT. V and J are TRBV29-1 and TRBJ1-3; no clear D. The V and J ends lost 4 bases and 6 bases respectively, with 10 bases between them. The V gene's germline CDR1 is SQVTM and CDR2 ANQGSEA. The CDR3 loop spans 12 amino acids.

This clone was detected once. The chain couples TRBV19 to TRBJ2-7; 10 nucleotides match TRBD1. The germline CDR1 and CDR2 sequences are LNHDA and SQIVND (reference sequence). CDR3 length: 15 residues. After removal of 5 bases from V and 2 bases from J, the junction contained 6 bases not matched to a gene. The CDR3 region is CASSVPGQGTYEQYF. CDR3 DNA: TGTGCCAGTAGTGTACCGGGACAGGGGACCTACGAGCAGTACTTC.

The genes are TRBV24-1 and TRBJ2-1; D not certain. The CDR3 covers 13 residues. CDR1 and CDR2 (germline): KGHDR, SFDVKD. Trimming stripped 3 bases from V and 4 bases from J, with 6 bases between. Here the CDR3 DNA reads TGTGCCACCAGTGATCACGGTTACAATGAGCAGTTCTTC. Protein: CATSDHGYNEQFF.

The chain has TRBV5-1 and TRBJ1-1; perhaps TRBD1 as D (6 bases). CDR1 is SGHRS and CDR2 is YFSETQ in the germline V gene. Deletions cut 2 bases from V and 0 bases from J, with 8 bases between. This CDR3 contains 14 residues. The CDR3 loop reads CASSFGQLNTEAFF. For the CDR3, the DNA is TGCGCCAGCAGCTTCGGACAGTTGAACACTGAAGCTTTCTTT.

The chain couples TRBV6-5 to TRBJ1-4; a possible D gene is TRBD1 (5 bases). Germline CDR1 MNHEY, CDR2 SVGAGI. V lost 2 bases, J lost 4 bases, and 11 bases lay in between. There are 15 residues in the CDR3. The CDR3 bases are TGTGCCAGCAGTTACAGGGGCGGTGGTAATGAAAAACTGTTTTTT. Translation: CASSYRGGGNEKLFF.

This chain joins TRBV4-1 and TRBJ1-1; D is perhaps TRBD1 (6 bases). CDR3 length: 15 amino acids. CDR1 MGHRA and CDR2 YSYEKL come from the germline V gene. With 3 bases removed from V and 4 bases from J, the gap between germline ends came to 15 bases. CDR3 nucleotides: TGCGCCAGCAGCCAGGGACAACAGGGCAGCACTGAAGCTTTCTTT. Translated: CASSQGQQGSTEAFF.

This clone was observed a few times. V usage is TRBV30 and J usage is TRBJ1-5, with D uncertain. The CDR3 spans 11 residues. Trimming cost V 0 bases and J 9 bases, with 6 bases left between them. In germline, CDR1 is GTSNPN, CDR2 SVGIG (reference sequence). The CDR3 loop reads CAWSVAGPQHF. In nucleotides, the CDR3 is TGTGCCTGGAGTGTAGCTGGGCCCCAGCATTTT.

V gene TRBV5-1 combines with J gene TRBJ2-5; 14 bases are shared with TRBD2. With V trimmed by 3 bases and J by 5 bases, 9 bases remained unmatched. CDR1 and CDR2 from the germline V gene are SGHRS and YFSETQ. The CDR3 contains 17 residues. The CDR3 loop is CASSSQTSGGAEETQYF. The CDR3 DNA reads TGCGCCAGCAGCTCCCAGACTAGCGGGGGGGCCGAGGAGACCCAGTACTTC. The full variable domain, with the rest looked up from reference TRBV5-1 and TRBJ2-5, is KAGVTQTPRYLIKTRGQQVTLSCSPISGHRSVSWYQQTPGQGLQFLFEYFSETQRNKGNFPGRFSGRQFSNSRSEMNVSTLELGDSALYLCASSSQTSGGAEETQYFGPGTRLLVL.

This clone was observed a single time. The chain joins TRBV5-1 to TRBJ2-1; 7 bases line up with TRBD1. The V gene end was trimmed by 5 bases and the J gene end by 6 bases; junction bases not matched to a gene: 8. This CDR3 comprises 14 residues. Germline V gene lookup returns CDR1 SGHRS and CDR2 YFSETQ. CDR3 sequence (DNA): TGCGCCAGCAGTAAGGGGGCGCTGGGCAATGAGCAGTTCTTC. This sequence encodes CASSKGALGNEQFF.

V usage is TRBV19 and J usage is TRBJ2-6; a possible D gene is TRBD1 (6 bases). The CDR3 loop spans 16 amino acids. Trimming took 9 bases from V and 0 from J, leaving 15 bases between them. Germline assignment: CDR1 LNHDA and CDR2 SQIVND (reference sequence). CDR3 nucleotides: TGTGCCAGCTCACAGGGACGGAGCTCTGGGGCCAACGTCCTGACTTTC. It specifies CASSQGRSSGANVLTF.

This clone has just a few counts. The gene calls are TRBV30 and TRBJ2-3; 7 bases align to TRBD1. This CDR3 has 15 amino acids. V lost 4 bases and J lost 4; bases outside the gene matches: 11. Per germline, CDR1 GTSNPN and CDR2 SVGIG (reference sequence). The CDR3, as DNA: TGTGCCTGGAACCTAGGGGGCAGGGATGCAGATACGCAGTATTTT. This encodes CAWNLGGRDADTQYF.

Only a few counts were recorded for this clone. The CDR3 is CASRVDRGPYEQYF. The CDR3 nucleotides are TGTGCCAGCAGGGTGGACAGGGGACCCTACGAGCAGTACTTC. This chain uses TRBV2 with TRBJ2-7; 9 nucleotides match TRBD1. Germline CDR1 is SNHLY and CDR2 is FYNNEI. V shed 6 bases and J 2 bases; nucleotides not matched to a gene: 5. The CDR3 extends over 14 amino acids.

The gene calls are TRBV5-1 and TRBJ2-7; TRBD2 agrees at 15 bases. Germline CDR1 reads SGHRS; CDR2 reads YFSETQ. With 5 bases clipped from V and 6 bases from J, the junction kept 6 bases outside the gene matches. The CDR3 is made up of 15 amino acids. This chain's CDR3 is CASREPGLAGGEQYF. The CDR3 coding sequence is TGCGCCAGCAGGGAACCGGGACTAGCGGGGGGCGAGCAGTACTTC.

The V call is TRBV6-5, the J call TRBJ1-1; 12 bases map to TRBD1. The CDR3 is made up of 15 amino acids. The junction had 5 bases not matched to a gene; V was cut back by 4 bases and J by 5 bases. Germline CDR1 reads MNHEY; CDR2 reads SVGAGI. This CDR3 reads CASSSGGQGATEAFF. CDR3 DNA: TGTGCCAGCAGTTCCGGGGGACAGGGGGCGACTGAAGCTTTCTTT.

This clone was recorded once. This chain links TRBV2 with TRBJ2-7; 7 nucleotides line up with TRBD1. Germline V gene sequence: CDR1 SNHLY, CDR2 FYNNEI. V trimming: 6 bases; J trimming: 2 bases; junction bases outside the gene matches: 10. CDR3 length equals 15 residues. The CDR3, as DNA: TGTGCCAGCAGGACCGACAGGGTAGGCCCCTACGAGCAGTACTTC. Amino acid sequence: CASRTDRVGPYEQYF. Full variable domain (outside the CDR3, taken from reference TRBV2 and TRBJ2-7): EPEVTQTPSHQVTQMGQEVILRCVPISNHLYFYWYRQILGQKVEFLVSFYNNEISEKSEIFDDQFSVERPDGSNFTLKIRSTKLEDSAMYFCASRTDRVGPYEQYFGPGTRLTVT.

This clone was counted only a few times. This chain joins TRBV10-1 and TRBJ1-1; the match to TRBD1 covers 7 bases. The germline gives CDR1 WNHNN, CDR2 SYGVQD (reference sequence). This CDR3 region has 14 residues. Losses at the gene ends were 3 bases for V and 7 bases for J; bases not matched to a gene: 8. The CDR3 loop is CASSDPQGGIEAFF. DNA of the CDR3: TGCGCCAGCAGTGACCCACAAGGGGGCATTGAAGCTTTCTTT.

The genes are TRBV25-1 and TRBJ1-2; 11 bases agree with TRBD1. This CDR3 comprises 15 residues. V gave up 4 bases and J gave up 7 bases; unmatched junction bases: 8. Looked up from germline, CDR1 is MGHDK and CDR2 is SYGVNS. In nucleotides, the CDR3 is TGTGCCAGCAGTGGGGCCCGGACAGGGGGCTTTGGCTACACCTTC. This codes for CASSGARTGGFGYTF.

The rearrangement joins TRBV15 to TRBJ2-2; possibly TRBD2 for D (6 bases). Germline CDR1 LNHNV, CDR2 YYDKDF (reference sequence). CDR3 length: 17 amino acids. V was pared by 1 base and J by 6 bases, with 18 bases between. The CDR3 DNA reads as TGTGCCACCAGCAGAGCCCTGGGGCGGGGACGTGCCGGGGAGCTGTTTTTT. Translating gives CATSRALGRGRAGELFF.

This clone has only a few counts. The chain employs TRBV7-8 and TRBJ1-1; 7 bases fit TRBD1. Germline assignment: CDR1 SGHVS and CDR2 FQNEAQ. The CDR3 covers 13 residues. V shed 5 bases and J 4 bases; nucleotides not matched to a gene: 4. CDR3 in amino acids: CASSAQGGTEAFF. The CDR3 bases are TGTGCCAGCAGCGCCCAGGGGGGCACTGAAGCTTTCTTT.